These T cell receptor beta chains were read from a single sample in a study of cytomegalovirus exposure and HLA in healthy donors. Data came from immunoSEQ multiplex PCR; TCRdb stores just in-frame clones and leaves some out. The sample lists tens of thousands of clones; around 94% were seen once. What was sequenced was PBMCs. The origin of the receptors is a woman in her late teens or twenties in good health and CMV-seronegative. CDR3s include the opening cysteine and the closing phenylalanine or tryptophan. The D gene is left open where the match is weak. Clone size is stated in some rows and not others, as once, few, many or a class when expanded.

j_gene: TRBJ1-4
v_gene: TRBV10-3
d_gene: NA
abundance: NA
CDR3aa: CAISESTRDKLFF
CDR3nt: TGTGCCATCAGTGAGTCGACTCGAGATAAACTGTTTTTT

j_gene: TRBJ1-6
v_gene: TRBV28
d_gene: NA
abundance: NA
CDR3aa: CASSGVSPLHF
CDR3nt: TGTGCCAGCTCAGGGGTTTCACCCCTCCACTTT

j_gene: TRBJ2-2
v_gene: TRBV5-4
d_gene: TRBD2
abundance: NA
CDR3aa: CASSFIAGDPTGELFF
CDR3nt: TGTGCCAGCAGCTTTATTGCGGGGGACCCCACCGGGGAGCTGTTTTTT

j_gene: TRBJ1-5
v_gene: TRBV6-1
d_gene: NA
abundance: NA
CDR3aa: CASSEGRMGEPQHF
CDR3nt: TGTGCCAGCAGTGAAGGACGAATGGGAGAACCCCAGCATTTT

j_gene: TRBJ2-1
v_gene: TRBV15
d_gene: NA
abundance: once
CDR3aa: CATSRDYTSSYNEQFF
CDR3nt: TGTGCCACCAGCAGAGATTACACAAGCTCCTACAATGAGCAGTTCTTC

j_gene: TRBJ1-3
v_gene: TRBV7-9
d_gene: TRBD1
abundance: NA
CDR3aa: CASSFYQGDSGNTIYF
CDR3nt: TGTGCCAGCAGCTTTTATCAGGGGGATTCTGGAAACACCATATATTTT

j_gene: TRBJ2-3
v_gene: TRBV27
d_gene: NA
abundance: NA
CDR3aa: CASTTGGGTDTQYF
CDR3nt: TGTGCCAGCACCACCGGCGGAGGGACAGATACGCAGTATTTT

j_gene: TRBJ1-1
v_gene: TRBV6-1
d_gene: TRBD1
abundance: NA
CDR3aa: CASRDRGVVNTEAFF
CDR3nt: TGTGCCAGCAGGGACAGGGGAGTGGTGAACACTGAAGCTTTCTTT

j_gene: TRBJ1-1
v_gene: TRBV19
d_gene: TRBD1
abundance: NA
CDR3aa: CASGKGTGVDTEAFF
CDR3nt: TGTGCCAGTGGAAAAGGGACAGGGGTCGACACTGAAGCTTTCTTT

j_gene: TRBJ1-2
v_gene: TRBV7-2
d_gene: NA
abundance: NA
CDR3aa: CASSSKTVLGGYTF
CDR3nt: TGTGCCAGCAGCTCGAAGACAGTGCTGGGTGGCTACACCTTC

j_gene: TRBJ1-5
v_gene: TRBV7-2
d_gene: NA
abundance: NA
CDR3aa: CASSPHTSFNQPQHF
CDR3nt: TGTGCCAGCAGCCCCCACACAAGTTTCAATCAGCCCCAGCATTTT

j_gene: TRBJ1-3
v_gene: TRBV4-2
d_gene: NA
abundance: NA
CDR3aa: CASSQEGDFYAIYF
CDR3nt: TGTGCCAGCAGCCAAGAGGGGGACTTTTACGCCATATATTTT

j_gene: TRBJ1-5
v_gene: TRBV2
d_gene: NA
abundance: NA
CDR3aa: CAIDGNTGVPGQPQHF
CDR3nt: TGTGCCATCGATGGTAACACGGGGGTTCCGGGTCAGCCCCAGCATTTT

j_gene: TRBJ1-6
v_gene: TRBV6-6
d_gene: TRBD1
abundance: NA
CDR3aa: CASGTATGGNSPLHF
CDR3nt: TGTGCCAGCGGGACTGCGACAGGGGGAAATTCACCCCTCCACTTT

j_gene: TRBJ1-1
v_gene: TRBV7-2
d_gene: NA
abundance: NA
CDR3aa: CASSLLQSDTEAFF
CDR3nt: TGTGCCAGCAGCTTATTACAGAGTGACACTGAAGCTTTCTTT

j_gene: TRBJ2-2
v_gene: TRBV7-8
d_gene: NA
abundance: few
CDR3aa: CASSFGTGELFF
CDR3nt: TGTGCCAGCAGCTTCGGGACCGGGGAGCTGTTTTTT

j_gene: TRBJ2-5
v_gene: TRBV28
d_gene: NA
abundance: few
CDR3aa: CASSLDGGPGEETQYF
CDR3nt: TGTGCCAGCAGTCTTGACGGGGGGCCGGGGGAAGAGACCCAGTACTTC

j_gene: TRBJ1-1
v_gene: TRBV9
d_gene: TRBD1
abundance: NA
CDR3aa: CASSAWTGLTEAFF
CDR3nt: TGTGCCAGCAGCGCGTGGACAGGGCTCACTGAAGCTTTCTTT

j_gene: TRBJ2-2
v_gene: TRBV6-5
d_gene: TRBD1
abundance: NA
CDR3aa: CASSSDRGKVVGELFF
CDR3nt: TGTGCCAGCAGTTCGGACAGGGGAAAGGTAGTCGGGGAGCTGTTTTTT

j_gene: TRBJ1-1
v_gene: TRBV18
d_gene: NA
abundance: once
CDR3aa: CASSPQGLNTEAFF
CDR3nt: TGTGCCAGCTCACCACAGGGGTTGAACACTGAAGCTTTCTTT

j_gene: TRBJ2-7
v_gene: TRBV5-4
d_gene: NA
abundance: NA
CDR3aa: CASSLQGYEQYF
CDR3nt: TGTGCCAGCAGCTTACAGGGCTACGAGCAGTACTTC

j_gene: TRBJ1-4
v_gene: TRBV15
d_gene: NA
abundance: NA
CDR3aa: CATSRRGLWLGEKLFF
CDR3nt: TGTGCCACCAGCAGACGGGGACTATGGTTAGGGGAAAAACTGTTTTTT